The TCR beta chain described here comes from a study of neurological immune-mediated disorders (dated by TCRdb to the late 2010s). Describing the broader study: Of the approximately 34 multiple sclerosis patients, 31 had relapsing-remitting MS and 3 had secondary progressive MS. The roughly 110 TCR-beta libraries covered PBMC samples along with longitudinal samples, technical triplicates, and paired sorted CD4+ and CD8+ T-cell subsets. Of the 68 subjects in the cohort, some 15 were HAM/TSP patients, approximately 35 were multiple sclerosis patients, and 20 were healthy controls. Peripheral blood TCR-beta repertoires from patients with HTLV-I-associated myelopathy (HAM/TSP), patients with multiple sclerosis, and healthy controls were compared in the study using UMI-based sequencing.

This clonotype was counted at least ten times. Its antigen is unknown. The record has no base qualities; no much larger clone is one base away. General conclusions and limits of the study: Repertoires from 18 of 34 MS patients were grouped by phylogenetic analysis into a cluster of related CDR3 sequences, suggesting a possible repertoire-level signature. Expanded clones from different subjects shared no identical CDR3 amino acid sequences, which suggests that TCR-beta repertoires were private in all groups. TCR clonal expansion was highest in HAM/TSP patients and lowest in MS patients, with MS patients falling below even healthy controls. The MS cluster showed no association with clinical or MRI features, and the authors stated that larger cohorts are needed.

For unsorted PBMC libraries, 2 million PBMCs were used after storage in RNAlater at -80 degrees C until RNA extraction. Multiple sclerosis patients were enrolled in a US clinical protocol evaluating disease progression by magnetic resonance imaging. Peripheral blood was subjected to Ficoll-Hypaque density gradient centrifugation to isolate PBMCs, which were then cryopreserved in liquid nitrogen. cDNA was synthesized by template-switch 5'RACE using a primer carrying a 10-nucleotide random unique molecular identifier by which each TCR transcript was tagged. Every sequencing run yielded over 200 million TCR-beta sequences covering 15-18 subjects. The RNeasy kit was used to extract total RNA. The KAPA Real-time Library Amplification kit was used to amplify TCR-beta VDJ regions with primers targeting the TCR constant region and the 5'RACE anchor. A first PCR added sample indexes and Illumina adaptors, after which a second PCR increased the library yield. After Ampure bead purification, the TCR product of roughly 650 bp was size-selected on a 2% E-gel SizeSelection system. Before pooling, libraries had their quality checked on a Bioanalyzer, their concentration measured with Qubit, and their quantity determined with the Kapa Library Quantification kit. Paired-end 2 x 150 bp sequencing of the libraries was performed on an Illumina HiSeq 2500. To increase sequence diversity, about 25-30% phiX was spiked into each library pool. Per the authors' processing: Quality-filtered reads were processed with the UMI-based MiGEC pipeline, which removed over 75% of raw TCR sequences during error correction. VDJ genes were aligned to IMGT germline references, and clonotypes were defined by unique CDR3 amino acid sequence plus V-J genes. VDJtools evaluated clonal expansion, Shannon diversity and CDR3 relatedness (CalcPairwiseDistances, ClusterSamples); CLCbio workbench built phylogenetic trees. Clones with at least 8 unique UMIs were defined as expanded, with this threshold being based on coefficient-of-variation modelling across technical triplicates. Through fastp at Q25 and MiXCR, TCRdb rebuilt clones from the public reads, retaining in-frame beta chains. CDR3 protein duplicates are merged, each entry listing the most common genes and DNA. The V and J calls shown here were made by TCRdb, not taken from the authors' results. The sample profile shows roughly 50,000 distinct CDR3 sequences; around 4.5% of them were found once. The ten largest account for around 5.7% of the sample.

The sample comprised PBMCs. This receptor was taken from a woman aged 60-75 years with multiple sclerosis.

The CDR3 is CSARDFREGEETQYF. The DNA sequence is TGCAGTGCTAGAGATTTCCGGGAGGGGGAGGAGACCCAGTACTTC. The V and J segments used are TRBV20-1 and TRBJ2-5, with 8 central nucleotides matching TRBD2. V loses 0 bases at its end and J loses 5 bases; junction bases beyond the gene matches: 8. CDR1 and CDR2 are drawn from the germline V gene (reference sequence): DFQATT, SNEGSKA. The CDR3 holds 15 amino acids from the cysteine to the phenylalanine. Kept here is only the CDR3 DNA, which spans 45 bases and is read in frame from base 1.